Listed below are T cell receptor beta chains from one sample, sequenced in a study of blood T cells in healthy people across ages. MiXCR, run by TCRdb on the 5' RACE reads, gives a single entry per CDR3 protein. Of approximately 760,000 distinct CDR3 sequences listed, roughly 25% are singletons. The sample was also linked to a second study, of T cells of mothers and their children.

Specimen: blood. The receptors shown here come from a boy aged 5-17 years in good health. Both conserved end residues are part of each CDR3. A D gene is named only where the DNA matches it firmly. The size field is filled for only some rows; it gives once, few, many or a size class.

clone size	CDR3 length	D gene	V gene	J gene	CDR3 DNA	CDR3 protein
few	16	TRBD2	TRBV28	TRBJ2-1	TGTGCCAGCAGCTGGGAACCGGGACTAGGGGGCAATGAGCAGTTCTTC	CASSWEPGLGGNEQFF
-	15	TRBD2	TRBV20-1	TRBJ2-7	TGCAGTGCTAGAAAGCGGGGGGAGTGGCCTAACGAGCAGTACTTC	CSARKRGEWPNEQYF
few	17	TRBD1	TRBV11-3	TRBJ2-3	TGTGCCAGCAGCTTAGGGCCGACAGGGGCCATCACAGATACGCAGTATTTT	CASSLGPTGAITDTQYF
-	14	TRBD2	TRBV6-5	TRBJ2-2	TGTGCCAGCAACCAGCTAGCGGGCAACCGGGAGCTGTTTTTT	CASNQLAGNRELFF
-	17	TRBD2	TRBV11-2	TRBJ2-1	TGTGCCAGCAGCCGCGGCCCTACTAGCGGGGTAGAGAATGAGCAGTTCTTC	CASSRGPTSGVENEQFF
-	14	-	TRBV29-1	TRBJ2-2	TGCAGCGTCGACCCCCAAGTGAACACCGGGGAGCTGTTTTTT	CSVDPQVNTGELFF
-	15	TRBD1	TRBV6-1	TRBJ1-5	TGTGCCAGCAGTCCGCGGACAGGGCGCAATCAGCCCCAGCATTTT	CASSPRTGRNQPQHF
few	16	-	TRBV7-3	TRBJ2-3	TGTGCCAGCAGCATACCACGCGGGAATAGCACAGATACGCAGTATTTT	CASSIPRGNSTDTQYF
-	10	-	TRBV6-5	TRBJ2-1	TGTGCCAGCGGAAGGAATGAGCAGTTCTTC	CASGRNEQFF
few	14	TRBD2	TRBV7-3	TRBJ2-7	TGTGCCAGCAGCCCTCTAGCGGGGGGGCCAATGCAGTACTTC	CASSPLAGGPMQYF
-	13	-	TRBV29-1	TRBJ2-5	TGCAGCGTTGAACAGGACTGGCAAGAGACCCAGTACTTC	CSVEQDWQETQYF
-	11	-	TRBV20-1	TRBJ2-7	TGCAGTGCTAGGGAGGCATACGAGCAGTACTTC	CSAREAYEQYF
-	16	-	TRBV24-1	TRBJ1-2	TGTGCCACCAGTGCTACCGGGTCTCTGGGGTACTATGGCTACACCTTC	CATSATGSLGYYGYTF
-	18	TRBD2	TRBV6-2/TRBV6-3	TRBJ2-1	TGTGCCAGCAGACCTTATGGGACTAGCGGGGCCTCGGGGAATGAGCAGTTCTTC	CASRPYGTSGASGNEQFF
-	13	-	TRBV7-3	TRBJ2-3	TGTGCCAGCAGCTTAGACAGTCCAGATACGCAGTATTTT	CASSLDSPDTQYF
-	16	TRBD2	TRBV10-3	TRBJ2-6	TGTGCCACTTTCAGCGGGAGGGCAGCTGGGGCCAACGTCCTGACTTTC	CATFSGRAAGANVLTF
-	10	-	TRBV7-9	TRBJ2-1	TGTGCCAGCAAAATGGGGGAGCAGTTCTTC	CASKMGEQFF
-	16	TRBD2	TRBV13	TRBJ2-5	TGTGCCAGCAGCTTATATCTGGGACTAGTGAAAGAGACCCAGTACTTC	CASSLYLGLVKETQYF
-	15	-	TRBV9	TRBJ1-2	TGTGCCAGCAGCGTGGACCCCTCTACAGTCTATGGCTACACCTTC	CASSVDPSTVYGYTF
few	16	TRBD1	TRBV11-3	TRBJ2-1	TGTGCCAGCAGCCGGGACAGGGGGCGTTTTGGCGATGAGCAGTTCTTC	CASSRDRGRFGDEQFF
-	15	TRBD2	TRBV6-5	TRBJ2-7	TGTGCCAGCAGTTACCAAGGGACTAGAGGGTATGAGCAGTACTTC	CASSYQGTRGYEQYF
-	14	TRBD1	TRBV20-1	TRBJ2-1	TGCAGTGCCTGGGACAGGACCTCCTACAATGAGCAGTTCTTC	CSAWDRTSYNEQFF
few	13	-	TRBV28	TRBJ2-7	TGTGCCAGCAGTTTGAGACAACCTTACGAGCAGTACTTC	CASSLRQPYEQYF
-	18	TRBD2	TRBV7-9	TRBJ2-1	TGTGCCAGCAGCACACTAGCGGGATACCGCCGCTCGTACAATGAGCAGTTCTTC	CASSTLAGYRRSYNEQFF
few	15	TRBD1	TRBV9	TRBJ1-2	TGTGCCAGCAGCTCCTTACTGGGGACAGTGGGAGGCTACACCTTC	CASSSLLGTVGGYTF
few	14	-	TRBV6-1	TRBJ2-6	TGTGCCAGCAGTGAAGCCCCTGGGGCCAACGTCCTGACTTTC	CASSEAPGANVLTF
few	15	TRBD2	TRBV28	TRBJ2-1	TGTGCCAGCAGTCGGACTAGCGAGATTAACAATGAGCAGTTCTTC	CASSRTSEINNEQFF
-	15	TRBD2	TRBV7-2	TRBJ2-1	TGTGCCAGCAGCTACCCTAGCGGGGCCTACAATGAGCAGTTCTTC	CASSYPSGAYNEQFF
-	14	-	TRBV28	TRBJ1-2	TGTGCCAGCACCCCCGGGACCGGTTCCTATGGCTACACCTTC	CASTPGTGSYGYTF
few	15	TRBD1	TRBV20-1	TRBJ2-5	TGCAGTGCTAGAGATCCGGGACAGAAACAAGAGACCCAGTACTTC	CSARDPGQKQETQYF
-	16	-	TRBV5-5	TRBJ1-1	TGTGCCAGCAACCCTCTGGGGGGCTCAGGAGTCACTGAAGCTTTCTTT	CASNPLGGSGVTEAFF
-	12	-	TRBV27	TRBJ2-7	TGTGCCACCCTTACCGAGGGGTCCGAGCAGTACTTC	CATLTEGSEQYF
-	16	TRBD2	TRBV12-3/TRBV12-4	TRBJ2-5	TGTGCCAGCAGTTTACCCGGGAAGCGGGGTCAAGAGACCCAGTACTTC	CASSLPGKRGQETQYF
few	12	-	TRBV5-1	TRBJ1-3	TGCGCCAGCGGCAGGGGTTCGGACACCATATATTTT	CASGRGSDTIYF
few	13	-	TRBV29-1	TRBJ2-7	TGCAGCGCCTCCGGGACCTTACGCTACGAGCAGTACTTC	CSASGTLRYEQYF
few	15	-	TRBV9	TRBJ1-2	TGTGCCAGCAGCGTAGCCGCCGCAGCTAACTATGGCTACACCTTC	CASSVAAAANYGYTF
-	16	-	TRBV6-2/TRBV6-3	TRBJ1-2	TGTGCCAGCAGTACGGGTTCGACAGCAACTAACTATGGCTACACCTTC	CASSTGSTATNYGYTF